These T cell receptor beta chains were read from a single sample in a study of T cell changes during pregnancy in multiple sclerosis. Profiling relied on immunoSEQ multiplex PCR, and the TCRdb table lists in-frame clones only, not all of them. The sample carries tens of thousands of clones, approximately 90% recorded once. The sample here was CD4+ T cells from peripheral blood mononuclear cells, taken after pregnancy. Source of these receptors: a female donor with multiple sclerosis, enrolled in a pregnancy study. The CDR3 runs from the conserved cysteine through the conserved F or W. A D gene is named only where the DNA matches it firmly. Not all rows give a size; the values are once, few, many and, for expanded clones, a class.

CDR3 DNA: TGTGCCAGCCGTGGACAGGGGGTCCACGAGCAGTACTTC
CDR3 protein: CASRGQGVHEQYF
clone size: .
V gene: TRBV2
D gene: TRBD1
J gene: TRBJ2-7

CDR3 DNA: TGTGCCAGCAGCTTCGCGATCGGGACAGGGGACAATGAGCAGTTCTTC
CDR3 protein: CASSFAIGTGDNEQFF
clone size: .
V gene: TRBV7-2
D gene: TRBD1
J gene: TRBJ2-1

CDR3 DNA: TGCGCCAGCAGCCTTTCGGGGACTAGAGTATACGAGCAGTACTTC
CDR3 protein: CASSLSGTRVYEQYF
clone size: .
V gene: TRBV10-1
D gene: TRBD2
J gene: TRBJ2-7

CDR3 DNA: TGTGCCAGCAGCTTCCCGAGGCTCGAAGCTTTCTTT
CDR3 protein: CASSFPRLEAFF
clone size: .
V gene: TRBV7-9
D gene: .
J gene: TRBJ1-1

CDR3 DNA: TGTGCCAGCAGCCCCGCGGGGGCGGGGACTGAAGCTTTCTTT
CDR3 protein: CASSPAGAGTEAFF
clone size: once
V gene: TRBV7-3
D gene: .
J gene: TRBJ1-1

CDR3 DNA: TGTGCCAGCAGCGTGAGACAGTCGGATTCACCCCTCCACTTT
CDR3 protein: CASSVRQSDSPLHF
clone size: .
V gene: TRBV9
D gene: .
J gene: TRBJ1-6

CDR3 DNA: TGCGCCAGCAGCCTGACCGGGACAAAGAACACTGAAGCTTTCTTT
CDR3 protein: CASSLTGTKNTEAFF
clone size: .
V gene: TRBV5-1
D gene: .
J gene: TRBJ1-1

CDR3 DNA: TGTGCCAGCAGCTTCCAACCCTCGCCCGTGAGTGAGCAGTTCTTC
CDR3 protein: CASSFQPSPVSEQFF
clone size: .
V gene: TRBV7-3
D gene: .
J gene: TRBJ2-1

CDR3 DNA: TGCGCCAGCCATACGGGGGGCGGACTTGGCACTGAAGCTTTCTTT
CDR3 protein: CASHTGGGLGTEAFF
clone size: .
V gene: TRBV5-1
D gene: .
J gene: TRBJ1-1

CDR3 DNA: TGCAGCGGGGCAGGGGCCTACGAGCAGTACTTC
CDR3 protein: CSGAGAYEQYF
clone size: .
V gene: TRBV20-1
D gene: .
J gene: TRBJ2-7

CDR3 DNA: TGTGCCAGCACCGCCGACTCCGGCGGGACCGGGGAGCTGTTTTTT
CDR3 protein: CASTADSGGTGELFF
clone size: once
V gene: TRBV2
D gene: .
J gene: TRBJ2-2

CDR3 DNA: TGTGCCAGCAGCCCCCAACTTTTGGCAGGGACTGAAGCTTTCTTT
CDR3 protein: CASSPQLLAGTEAFF
clone size: .
V gene: TRBV5-4
D gene: .
J gene: TRBJ1-1

CDR3 DNA: TGTGCCAGTAGTATGGGTGCGGGCACAACTAATGAAAAACTGTTTTTT
CDR3 protein: CASSMGAGTTNEKLFF
clone size: .
V gene: TRBV19
D gene: .
J gene: TRBJ1-4

CDR3 DNA: TGTGCCAGCAGTGAAGCCGGGACAGGGGCTCCAGATGGCTACACCTTC
CDR3 protein: CASSEAGTGAPDGYTF
clone size: .
V gene: TRBV6-4
D gene: TRBD1
J gene: TRBJ1-2

CDR3 DNA: TGCGCCAGCAGGGGCGCGGGAGAGGACGAGCAGTACTTC
CDR3 protein: CASRGAGEDEQYF
clone size: .
V gene: TRBV5-1
D gene: TRBD2
J gene: TRBJ2-7

CDR3 DNA: TGTGCCAGCAGTGTCCCGGGGGGTGGGGCCAACGTCCTGACTTTC
CDR3 protein: CASSVPGGGANVLTF
clone size: .
V gene: TRBV9
D gene: TRBD2
J gene: TRBJ2-6

CDR3 DNA: TGTGCCAGCAGTGGGGACAGGGTACGGCAGCCCCAGCATTTT
CDR3 protein: CASSGDRVRQPQHF
clone size: .
V gene: TRBV6-1
D gene: TRBD1
J gene: TRBJ1-5

CDR3 DNA: TGTGCCAGCAGTTCCTCGACGGGGGTTGGGACCCAGTACTTC
CDR3 protein: CASSSSTGVGTQYF
clone size: .
V gene: TRBV27
D gene: .
J gene: TRBJ2-5

CDR3 DNA: TGTGCCAGTAGTAAGTGGGCTAGCGGGGGCTCCTACAATGAGCAGTTCTTC
CDR3 protein: CASSKWASGGSYNEQFF
clone size: .
V gene: TRBV19
D gene: TRBD2
J gene: TRBJ2-1

CDR3 DNA: TGTGCCAGCAGTGAAAATTTAGGGACAGGGGGCTTCGAGACCCAGTACTTC
CDR3 protein: CASSENLGTGGFETQYF
clone size: .
V gene: TRBV25-1
D gene: TRBD1
J gene: TRBJ2-5

CDR3 DNA: TGTGCCAGCAGCCAGGGAGGACAGGGGAGGCACTTC
CDR3 protein: CASSQGGQGRHF
clone size: .
V gene: TRBV4-2
D gene: TRBD1
J gene: TRBJ2-5

CDR3 DNA: TGTGCCAGCAGTGTAGAATTGACAGGGGGCGGGTACGAGCAGTACTTC
CDR3 protein: CASSVELTGGGYEQYF
clone size: .
V gene: TRBV6-1
D gene: TRBD1
J gene: TRBJ2-7

CDR3 DNA: TGTGCCAGCAGTAGGGGTCTCCTGAACACTGAAGCTTTCTTT
CDR3 protein: CASSRGLLNTEAFF
clone size: .
V gene: TRBV2
D gene: .
J gene: TRBJ1-1

CDR3 DNA: TGTGCCAGCAGCTGGACAGGGTACGAGCAGTACTTC
CDR3 protein: CASSWTGYEQYF
clone size: .
V gene: TRBV7-9
D gene: TRBD1
J gene: TRBJ2-7

CDR3 DNA: TGTGCCATCAGTGAGAGGGGACTACCTCGCTCCTACAATGAGCAGTTCTTC
CDR3 protein: CAISERGLPRSYNEQFF
clone size: .
V gene: TRBV10-3
D gene: TRBD2
J gene: TRBJ2-1

CDR3 DNA: TGTGCTACAGGTAGGGTTTGGGACACTGAAGCTTTCTTT
CDR3 protein: CATGRVWDTEAFF
clone size: .
V gene: TRBV6-1
D gene: .
J gene: TRBJ1-1

CDR3 DNA: TGTGCCAGCAGTCCACCTGGGCGGTGGAGGAATGAGCAGTTCTTC
CDR3 protein: CASSPPGRWRNEQFF
clone size: .
V gene: TRBV28
D gene: .
J gene: TRBJ2-1

CDR3 DNA: TGTGCCAGCAGCGTAGCTAACCCAGGAACCACAGATACGCAGTATTTT
CDR3 protein: CASSVANPGTTDTQYF
clone size: .
V gene: TRBV9
D gene: .
J gene: TRBJ2-3